This TCR beta chain was sequenced in a study of Tregs in tolerant kidney transplant recipients. General study findings and limits: Tregs expanded with activated donor B cells seemed most donor-specific. Donor-specific Treg expansion exceeded global Treg expansion in tolerant patients, suggesting antigen drive.

V lost 7 bases, J lost 2 bases, and 18 bases lay in between. There are 14 residues in the CDR3. Germline CDR1 and CDR2: GTSNPN and SVGIG (reference sequence). The data were produced by immunoSEQ multiplex PCR, yet TCRdb's version contains in-frame clones alone and is incomplete. The specimen's table records approximately 6,400 clones. A word on this clone: Antigen: not known. The sequenced fragment ends 3 residues before the CDR3 boundary, so the rest is inferred from the germline J gene.

Related graft donors supplied nonmyeloablative bone marrow transplants, and mixed chimerism was transient. Thawed PBMCs were FACS-sorted into unstimulated CD4+CD25+CD127- regulatory T cells, CD4+CD25- non-regulatory cells, CD4 and CD8 cells. The sequences come from CD8+ T cells from blood (PBMCs), collected 12 months after the transplant. This TCR was sampled from a human patient who received a combined kidney and bone marrow transplant. Some of the T cells may derive from the graft donor. The V call is TRBV30, the J call TRBJ2-7, with a weak D call TRBD1 (6 bases). The CDR3 reads CAFSKGENPYEQYF. CDR3 DNA, as far as it was read: TGTGCCTTCTCCAAGGGGGAGAACCCCTACGAG.